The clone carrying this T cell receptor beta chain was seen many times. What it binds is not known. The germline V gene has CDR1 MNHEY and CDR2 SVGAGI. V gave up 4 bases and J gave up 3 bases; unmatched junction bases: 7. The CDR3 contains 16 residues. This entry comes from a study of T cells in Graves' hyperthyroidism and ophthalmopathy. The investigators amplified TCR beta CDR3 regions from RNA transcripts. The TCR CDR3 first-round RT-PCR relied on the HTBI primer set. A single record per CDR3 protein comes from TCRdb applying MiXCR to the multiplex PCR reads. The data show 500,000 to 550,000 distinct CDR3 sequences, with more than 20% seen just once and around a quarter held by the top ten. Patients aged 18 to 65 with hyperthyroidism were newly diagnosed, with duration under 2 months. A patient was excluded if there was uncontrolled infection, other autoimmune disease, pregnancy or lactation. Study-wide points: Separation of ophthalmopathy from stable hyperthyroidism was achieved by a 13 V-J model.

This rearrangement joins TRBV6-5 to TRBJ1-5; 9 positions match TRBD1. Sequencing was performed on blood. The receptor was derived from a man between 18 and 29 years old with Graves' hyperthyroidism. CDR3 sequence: CASSFTGGDFNQPQHF. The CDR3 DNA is TGTGCCAGCAGTTTCACAGGGGGCGACTTCAATCAGCCCCAGCATTTT.